The 14 T cell receptor beta chains below all came from one sample that was sequenced in a study of cytomegalovirus exposure and HLA in healthy donors. PCR amplification relied on 60 Vbeta primers (plus 13 Jbeta primers). Sequenced by immunoSEQ multiplex PCR; TCRdb stores in-frame clones only, minus some. The top ten clones hold about 6.3% of a sample with roughly 100,000 clones, 65% of them seen once. The sequenced material came from PBMCs. Receptors originate from a boy aged 5 to 17 in good health and CMV-seropositive.

This sequence joins TRBV5-1 and TRBJ1-4, with D perhaps TRBD1 (5 bases). The CDR3 length is 17 residues. Germline loops: CDR1 SGHRS, CDR2 YFSETQ. Trimming took 0 bases from V and 4 from J, leaving 16 bases between them. The CDR3 nucleotides read TGCGCCAGCAGCTTGGTTCCTGTTGGCAGGGTTAATGAAAAACTGTTTTTT. Translating gives CASSLVPVGRVNEKLFF.

V usage is TRBV5-4 and J usage is TRBJ2-1; unclear D gene. Trimming removed 1 base from V and 6 bases from J, with 8 bases in between. The germline V gene has CDR1 SGHNT and CDR2 YYREEE (reference sequence). The CDR3 is 13 amino acids. CDR3 residues: CASSLRRFNEQFF. CDR3 DNA sequence: TGTGCCAGCAGCTTGAGGCGGTTCAATGAGCAGTTCTTC.

The chain is built from TRBV2 and TRBJ1-2; a weak D match, TRBD1 (5 bases). Deletions cut 1 base from V and 4 bases from J, with 13 bases between. Germline loops: CDR1 SNHLY, CDR2 FYNNEI. The CDR3 has 15 residues. This CDR3 is CASSEVSRAAYGYTF. As DNA, the CDR3 is TGTGCCAGCAGTGAAGTGTCCAGGGCTGCCTATGGCTACACCTTC.

The chain couples TRBV5-1 to TRBJ1-4; 7 nucleotides line up with TRBD1. The J segment lost 6 bases and the V segment lost 1 base, leaving 6 bases of the junction unmatched. Germline loops: CDR1 SGHRS, CDR2 YFSETQ. This CDR3 has 15 amino acids. The CDR3 DNA sequence: TGCGCCAGCAGCTTGTACAGGGGCAAGGATGAAAAACTGTTTTTT. Translation: CASSLYRGKDEKLFF.

The chain combines TRBV6-5 with TRBJ2-7, with TRBD2 as a possible D gene (5 bases). Looked up from germline, CDR1 is MNHEY and CDR2 is SVGAGI. The CDR3 contains 14 residues. V dropped 6 bases and J dropped 6 bases, with 18 bases sitting between them. Here the CDR3 DNA reads TGTGCCAGCAGGTACGGCGGGCCGTCGAGCGAGCAGTACTTC. Protein sequence: CASRYGGPSSEQYF.

The genes are TRBV28 and TRBJ1-2, with a tentative D call TRBD1 (6 bases). V lost 5 bases and J 1 base, leaving 14 bases between the germline ends. This CDR3 spans 15 amino acids. In germline, CDR1 is MDHEN, CDR2 SYDVKM. The CDR3 DNA reads TGTGCCAGCAGTGAATCAGGGGACCTTAACTATGGCTACACCTTC. Amino acids: CASSESGDLNYGYTF.

This chain uses TRBV5-1 with TRBJ2-3, with 12 bases aligning to TRBD2. Trimming took 0 bases from V and 3 from J; bases not matched to a gene: 5. This CDR3 has 17 amino acids. Per the germline V gene, CDR1 is SGHRS and CDR2 is YFSETQ. This CDR3 is CASSLDPSGGGTDTQYF. The CDR3 DNA sequence: TGCGCCAGCAGCTTGGACCCTAGCGGGGGGGGTACAGATACGCAGTATTTT.

V is TRBV2 and J is TRBJ2-1; D is perhaps TRBD1 (7 bases). Germline V lookup: CDR1 SNHLY, CDR2 FYNNEI. The CDR3 sequence is 15 residues long. V shed 5 bases and J shed 2 bases, with 13 bases lying between them. The CDR3 coding sequence is TGTGCCAGCAGTATCAGGGGGGTTGCCTACAATGAGCAGTTCTTC. Protein product: CASSIRGVAYNEQFF. The full variable domain, rest sourced from reference TRBV2 and TRBJ2-1, is EPEVTQTPSHQVTQMGQEVILRCVPISNHLYFYWYRQILGQKVEFLVSFYNNEISEKSEIFDDQFSVERPDGSNFTLKIRSTKLEDSAMYFCASSIRGVAYNEQFFGPGTRLTVL.

This clone has just one count. This sequence joins TRBV5-5 and TRBJ2-5; D is ambiguous. The ends were cut back, 1 base at V and 5 bases at J, with 15 bases in the middle. CDR1 and CDR2 from the germline V gene are SGHKS and YYEKEE (reference sequence). The CDR3 is 15 residues long. In DNA, the CDR3 is TGTGCCAGCAGCTTGATTCCGACCCCCAGGGAGACCCAGTACTTC. Its protein product is CASSLIPTPRETQYF.

The chain joins TRBV19 to TRBJ1-1; D call uncertain. The germline V gene encodes CDR1 LNHDA and CDR2 SQIVND (reference sequence). The CDR3 has 12 amino acids. V was trimmed by 3 bases and J by 1 base, leaving 3 bases between them. In nucleotides, the CDR3 is TGTGCCAGTAGTATCGGGAACACTGAAGCTTTCTTT. It encodes CASSIGNTEAFF.

The chain has TRBV6-4 and TRBJ1-1; unclear D gene. From germline, CDR1 is MRHNA and CDR2 SNTAGT. The CDR3 extends over 18 amino acids. Trimming took 8 bases from V and 0 from J, leaving 25 bases between them. The CDR3 reads CASPFFYRTVTMNTEAFF. The CDR3 DNA follows: TGTGCCAGCCCCTTTTTTTACCGTACAGTCACCATGAACACTGAAGCTTTCTTT.

The chain joins TRBV2 to TRBJ2-7; maybe TRBD1 (5 bases). Germline V gives CDR1 SNHLY, CDR2 FYNNEI. The CDR3 length is 14 residues. Between the trimmed V and J ends, which lost 9 bases and 5 bases, there was a span of 20 bases. The CDR3: CASQGAVTPDEQYF. CDR3 nucleotide sequence: TGTGCCAGTCAAGGGGCAGTGACCCCAGACGAGCAGTACTTC.

V gene TRBV4-1 combines with J gene TRBJ2-2; 9 bases are a match to TRBD2. The CDR3 length is 17 residues. From germline, CDR1 is MGHRA and CDR2 YSYEKL. V shed 2 bases, J shed 3 bases, and the junction held 7 bases outside the gene matches. The CDR3 loop reads CASSQSGRGGDTGELFF. The CDR3 DNA follows: TGCGCCAGCAGCCAATCGGGGCGGGGGGGAGACACCGGGGAGCTGTTTTTT.

This rearrangement joins TRBV13 to TRBJ2-1; D is possibly TRBD1 (6 bases). The V end lost 6 bases, the J end lost 10 bases, and 16 bases lay between the germline ends. Germline CDR1 reads PRHDT; CDR2 reads FYEKMQ (reference sequence). The CDR3 has 13 residues. This chain's CDR3 is CASSHYQGTEQFF. The CDR3 DNA is TGTGCCAGCAGTCATTATCAGGGGACAGAGCAGTTCTTC.